The 22 T cell receptor beta chains below were found in one sample sequenced in a study of identical twins. TCRdb reprocessed the 5' RACE reads via MiXCR and lists one record per CDR3 protein. The data contain 600,000 to 800,000 distinct CDR3 sequences, 20% to 25% of them singletons. The sample was also linked to a second study, of T cells expressing NK-cell markers.

The sequenced sample consisted of PBMCs. These receptors all stem from a young woman in good health.

This chain connects TRBV10-3 to TRBJ1-2; 7 bases fit TRBD1. CDR3 length: 15 residues. Looked up from germline, CDR1 is ENHRY and CDR2 is SYGVKD. The V gene end was trimmed by 3 bases and the J gene end by 11 bases; junction bases not matched to a gene: 15. Here the CDR3 DNA reads TGTGCCATCAGTGAAGTGGGACAGTCAAGTGGTGGGTACACCTTC. Protein sequence: CAISEVGQSSGGYTF.

The rearrangement links TRBV11-2 to TRBJ2-3, with 10 bases matching TRBD2. Germline loops: CDR1 SGHAT, CDR2 FQNNGV. CDR3 length equals 17 residues. Trimming took 5 bases from V and 2 from J; bases not matched to a gene: 10. CDR3 residues: CASSLGQTSGFTDTQYF. CDR3 nucleotides: TGTGCCAGCAGCCTAGGGCAGACTAGCGGGTTCACAGATACGCAGTATTTT.

The rearrangement joins TRBV6-1 to TRBJ2-7; weak D call: TRBD2 (6 bases). CDR1 and CDR2 from the germline V gene are MNHNS and SASEGT. V shed 7 bases and J shed 3 bases, with 19 bases lying between them. The CDR3 has 15 residues. CDR3 amino acids: CASTPGLAIHYEQYF. CDR3 DNA: TGTGCCAGCACCCCCGGGCTAGCGATACACTACGAGCAGTACTTC.

This clonotype has more than one count but fewer than ten. This chain connects TRBV20-1 to TRBJ1-6; no clear D. The V and J ends lost 0 bases and 7 bases respectively, with 13 bases between them. Germline CDR1 reads DFQATT; CDR2 reads SNEGSKA (reference sequence). The CDR3 has 15 residues. This CDR3 is CSARDNSRQNSPLHF. The CDR3 DNA is TGCAGTGCTAGAGATAACTCAAGACAAAATTCACCCCTCCACTTT.

This clonotype appeared a few times. The rearrangement joins TRBV20-1 to TRBJ2-5, with D possibly being TRBD2 (5 bases). This CDR3 has 13 amino acids. Germline V gene data show CDR1 as DFQATT and CDR2 as SNEGSKA (reference sequence). Trimming removed 0 bases from V and 5 bases from J, with 10 bases in between. CDR3 in DNA: TGCAGTGCTAGAGATGGGGAGTTGGAGACCCAGTACTTC. As protein: CSARDGELETQYF.

The chain joins TRBV12-3 or TRBV12-4 to TRBJ1-1; no definite D call. Trimming stripped 6 bases from V and 0 bases from J, with 8 bases between. The CDR3 sequence is 13 residues long. Here the CDR3 DNA reads TGTGCCAGCAGAGTCGGACTGAACACTGAAGCTTTCTTT. Its protein product is CASRVGLNTEAFF.

There are many counts of this clonotype. This sequence joins TRBV5-5 and TRBJ1-1; unclear D gene. In germline, CDR1 is SGHKS, CDR2 YYEKEE (reference sequence). Trimming removed 4 bases at V and 2 bases at J, with 12 bases between. The length of the CDR3 is 14 residues. CDR3 sequence reads: CASSPGGLNTEAFF. The CDR3, as DNA: TGTGCCAGCAGCCCCGGAGGCTTAAACACTGAAGCTTTCTTT.

The rearrangement joins TRBV11-2 to TRBJ2-7; 9 nucleotides align to TRBD1. Germline CDR1 is SGHAT and CDR2 is FQNNGV. The CDR3 sequence is 16 residues long. After removal of 6 bases from V and 6 bases from J, the junction contained 15 bases not matched to a gene. CDR3 DNA: TGTGCCAGCAGGTCCGCCGGGACAGGGAGGGGAGCCGAGCAGTACTTC. Its translation is CASRSAGTGRGAEQYF.

This sequence joins TRBV27 and TRBJ2-3; the D gene is possibly TRBD2 (6 bases). The germline V gene encodes CDR1 MNHEY and CDR2 SMNVEV (reference sequence). The V end was cut by 6 bases, the J end by 8 bases, with 18 bases between. The CDR3 length is 14 residues. The CDR3 DNA reads as TGTGCCAGCAGCCTTACGGGGGTTGAGCCTACGCAGTATTTT. Translating gives CASSLTGVEPTQYF.

This clonotype has only a few counts. The CDR3 DNA reads as TGTGCCAGTAGTTGGCGACAGGAATTCTCCTACGAGCAGTACTTC. This encodes CASSWRQEFSYEQYF. V and J are TRBV19 and TRBJ2-7, with D perhaps matching TRBD1 (6 bases). The CDR3 covers 15 residues. V was pared by 5 bases and J by 0 bases, with 14 bases between. The V gene's germline CDR1 is LNHDA and CDR2 SQIVND (reference sequence).

This clonotype was detected a few times. This chain uses TRBV4-3 with TRBJ2-7, with 7 bases fitting TRBD2. This CDR3 contains 17 residues. The J segment lost 2 bases and the V segment lost 4 bases, leaving 14 bases of the junction unmatched. The V gene's germline CDR1 is LGHNA and CDR2 YSLEER. In DNA, the CDR3 is TGCGCCAGCAGCCCCGGACTAGTGATTCCCTCACCCTACGAGCAGTACTTC. Amino acids: CASSPGLVIPSPYEQYF.

This clonotype has a handful of counts. This chain links TRBV4-2 with TRBJ2-4; 9 nucleotides line up with TRBD2. This CDR3 spans 18 amino acids. From germline, CDR1 is LGHNA and CDR2 YNFKEQ. V lost 6 bases, J lost 6 bases, and 18 bases stayed unmatched. CDR3 sequence reads: CASSRGGGGAGRGNIQYF. In DNA, the CDR3 is TGTGCCAGCAGTAGGGGAGGCGGGGGGGCTGGTCGGGGAAACATTCAGTACTTC.

This clonotype occurred many times. J is TRBJ1-2 and V is TRBV12-3 or TRBV12-4, with TRBD1 matching over 8 bases. The CDR3 contains 13 residues. Losses at the gene ends were 3 bases for V and 8 bases for J; bases not matched to a gene: 5. CDR3 residues: CASSLATGEGYTF. Here the CDR3 DNA reads TGTGCCAGCAGTTTGGCGACAGGGGAAGGCTACACCTTC.

CDR3 sequence reads: CASSRDDTSYEQYF. The CDR3 region has the DNA TGTGCCAGCAGCAGGGACGACACCTCCTACGAGCAGTACTTC. The rearrangement uses TRBV21-1 and TRBJ2-7; TRBD1 is the table's D call and was not checked against the DNA. TRBV21-1 has pseudogene status. There are 14 residues in the CDR3.

This clonotype turned up a few times. The CDR3 protein is CASSSGGAEEQYF. The CDR3 DNA sequence: TGTGCCAGCAGTAGCGGGGGGGCCGAAGAGCAGTACTTC. The gene calls are TRBV5-6 and TRBJ2-7, with 11 positions matching TRBD2. The CDR3 length is 13 residues. Trimming took 5 bases from V and 7 from J; bases not matched to a gene: 5. Germline CDR1 SGHDT, CDR2 YYEEEE.

This clonotype was counted at least ten times. The J gene is TRBJ2-3, the V gene TRBV4-2; D is unclear. Trimming removed 4 bases at V and 4 bases at J, with 9 bases between. This CDR3 is built from 13 residues. Germline V CDR1 and CDR2: LGHNA, YNFKEQ. The CDR3 loop is CASSPDPADTQYF. In DNA, the CDR3 is TGTGCCAGCAGCCCGGATCCCGCAGATACGCAGTATTTT.

This rearrangement joins TRBV20-1 to TRBJ2-1; TRBD2 aligns across 16 bases. The CDR3 is made up of 16 amino acids. From germline, CDR1 is DFQATT and CDR2 SNEGSKA (reference sequence). Trimming cost V 6 bases and J 9 bases; bases outside gene matches: 11. CDR3 sequence (DNA): TGCAGTGCAGGGACTAGCGGGAGGGCCGGCCGAGGTGAGCAGTTCTTC. Translated: CSAGTSGRAGRGEQFF.

The chain links TRBV7-9 to TRBJ2-3; tentative D call: TRBD1 (6 bases). CDR1 is SEHNR, CDR2 FQNEAQ, per germline (reference sequence). V shed 2 bases and J shed 4 bases, with 16 bases lying between them. The CDR3 is 16 amino acids. This CDR3 is CASSLSLGQQADTQYF. In nucleotides, the CDR3 is TGTGCCAGCAGCTTATCACTGGGACAACAGGCAGATACGCAGTATTTT.

This clonotype was picked up one time. The V call is TRBV20-1, the J call TRBJ1-5; 8 bases are a match to TRBD1. CDR3 length: 12 amino acids. Germline V gene sequence: CDR1 DFQATT, CDR2 SNEGSKA (reference sequence). The trim removed 6 bases at V and 7 bases at J, leaving 5 bases unmatched. The CDR3 loop is CSAQRTGQPQHF. The CDR3, as DNA: TGCAGTGCACAACGGACAGGGCAGCCCCAGCATTTT.

This chain links TRBV4-3 with TRBJ2-1; 7 nucleotides match TRBD2. The length of the CDR3 is 16 residues. Germline-derived CDR1 and CDR2 are LGHNA and YSLEER. V trimming: 4 bases; J trimming: 3 bases; junction bases outside the gene matches: 9. CDR3 coding DNA: TGCGCCAGCAGCCCGAAGACTAGCTTGATCTACAATGAGCAGTTCTTC. Translating gives CASSPKTSLIYNEQFF.

The sample holds a few counts of this clonotype. This chain uses TRBV13 with TRBJ2-1; a weak D match, TRBD1 (5 bases). The CDR3 sequence is 16 residues long. CDR1 and CDR2 (germline): PRHDT, FYEKMQ (reference sequence). Trimming shortened V by 3 bases and J by 1 base, and 13 bases separated the two germline ends. CDR3 in amino acids: CASSLVGSGSYNEQFF. The CDR3, as DNA: TGTGCCAGCAGCTTGGTGGGGTCAGGGTCCTACAATGAGCAGTTCTTC. The full variable domain, completed using reference TRBV13 and TRBJ2-1, is AAGVIQSPRHLIKEKRETATLKCYPIPRHDTVYWYQQGPGQDPQFLISFYEKMQSDKGSIPDRFSAQQFSDYHSELNMSSLELGDSALYFCASSLVGSGSYNEQFFGPGTRLTVL.

This chain uses TRBV20-1 with TRBJ2-3; D is perhaps TRBD2 (6 bases). The CDR3 is made up of 14 amino acids. Trimming took 4 bases from V and 1 from J, leaving 12 bases between them. The germline gives CDR1 DFQATT, CDR2 SNEGSKA (reference sequence). CDR3 sequence reads: CSAILGGGTDTQYF. DNA for the CDR3: TGCAGTGCTATTCTCGGGGGAGGCACAGATACGCAGTATTTT.